This T cell receptor (beta chain) came from a study of lung T cells in sarcoidosis with Löfgren's syndrome. Across the study: Sarcoidosis features CD4+ T cell accumulation in bronchoalveolar lavage fluid. Notes on the study in general: Multiple Löfgren's syndrome patients reportedly shared TRAV12-1 and TRBV2 CDR3 motifs. TRBV2 was the preferred pairing partner of TRAV12-1, with similar CDR3s. The most expanded V genes in Löfgren's patients were reportedly TRAV12-1 and TRBV2.

This clonotype showed up just a few times. What it binds is not known. Germline V gene data show CDR1 as SNHLY and CDR2 as FYNNEI. The CDR3 length is 14 residues. V lost 6 bases to trimming and J lost 6 bases, with 15 bases between them. MiXCR, run by TCRdb on the reads, gives a single entry per CDR3 protein. Altogether under 20,000 distinct CDR3 sequences are present, roughly a fifth being singletons, with the ten largest covering approximately 0.78%. Sequenced: CD4+ T cells from bronchoalveolar lavage. The chain joins TRBV2 to TRBJ1-5; no clear D gene. The receptor was isolated from a human donor with sarcoidosis (Löfgren's syndrome or another form), or a control subject (not recorded which). This CDR3 is CASREQRVSQPQHF. In DNA form, the CDR3 reads TGTGCCAGCAGGGAACAGCGTGTAAGTCAGCCCCAGCATTTT.